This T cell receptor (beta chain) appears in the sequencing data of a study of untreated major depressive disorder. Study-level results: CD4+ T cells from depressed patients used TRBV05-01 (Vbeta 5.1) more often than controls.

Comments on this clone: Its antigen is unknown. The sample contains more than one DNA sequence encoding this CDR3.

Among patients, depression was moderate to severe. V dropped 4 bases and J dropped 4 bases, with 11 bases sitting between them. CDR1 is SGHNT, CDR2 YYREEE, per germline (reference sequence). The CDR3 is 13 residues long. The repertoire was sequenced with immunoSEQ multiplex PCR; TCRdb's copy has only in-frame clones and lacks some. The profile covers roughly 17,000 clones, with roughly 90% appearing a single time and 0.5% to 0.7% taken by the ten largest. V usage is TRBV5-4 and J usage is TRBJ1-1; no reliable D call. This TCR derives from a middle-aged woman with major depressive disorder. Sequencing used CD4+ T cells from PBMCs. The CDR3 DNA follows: TGTGCCAGCAGCCTGACGGGCGGCACTGAAGCTTTCTTT. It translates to CASSLTGGTEAFF.